A selection of T cell receptor beta chains follows, all from one sample in a study of T cell responses to AZD1222 COVID-19 vaccine. Measured with immunoSEQ multiplex PCR; TCRdb has only the in-frame clones, and not every one. The repertoire holds 80,000 to 100,000 clones, roughly 88% seen once, with about 14% in the top ten. The material was peripheral blood, obtained on day 0 of AZD1222 vaccination. These receptors originate from an adult in good health. Each CDR3 is given with its conserved first and last residue. A D gene is named only where the DNA matches it firmly. Size values are once, few and many counts, or a class for expanded clones, and some rows have none.

cdr3_nt: TGTGCCAGCAGCTTGGGATCTAGCGGGAAGACCTACGAGCAGTACTTC
cdr3_aa: CASSLGSSGKTYEQYF
clone_size: .
j_call: TRBJ2-7
v_call: TRBV5-8
d_call: TRBD2

cdr3_nt: TGCGCCAGCAGCTTGGAGCCAGGGGCGAACTACGAGCAGTACTTC
cdr3_aa: CASSLEPGANYEQYF
clone_size: .
j_call: TRBJ2-7
v_call: TRBV5-1
d_call: .

cdr3_nt: TGTGCCAGCAGCCAACAGGGGCTGGCGTACAATGAGCAGTTCTTC
cdr3_aa: CASSQQGLAYNEQFF
clone_size: .
j_call: TRBJ2-1
v_call: TRBV7-9
d_call: TRBD1

cdr3_nt: TGTGCCAGCAGCTTGGGGGGCCGGTCAGATACGCAGTATTTT
cdr3_aa: CASSLGGRSDTQYF
clone_size: .
j_call: TRBJ2-3
v_call: TRBV11-3
d_call: .

cdr3_nt: TGTGCCAGCAGCTTAGTGTTGGTGTATAGGTCGTACGAGCAGTACTTC
cdr3_aa: CASSLVLVYRSYEQYF
clone_size: .
j_call: TRBJ2-7
v_call: TRBV7-2
d_call: .

cdr3_nt: TGTGCCGGAGTGGGGAATCTGGAGTATGGCTACACCTTC
cdr3_aa: CAGVGNLEYGYTF
clone_size: .
j_call: TRBJ1-2
v_call: TRBV7-9
d_call: .

cdr3_nt: TGTGCCACCAGCAGACTAGACACCCTCGGCAATCAGCCCCAGCATTTT
cdr3_aa: CATSRLDTLGNQPQHF
clone_size: .
j_call: TRBJ1-5
v_call: TRBV15
d_call: .

cdr3_nt: TGTGCCAGCAGCCTAGTTCCCCTGCGGACAGATACGCAGTATTTT
cdr3_aa: CASSLVPLRTDTQYF
clone_size: .
j_call: TRBJ2-3
v_call: TRBV4-2
d_call: .

cdr3_nt: TGTGCCTGGAGTGTGTCCTATAACACTGAAGCTTTCTTT
cdr3_aa: CAWSVSYNTEAFF
clone_size: .
j_call: TRBJ1-1
v_call: TRBV30
d_call: .

cdr3_nt: TGTGCCAGCAGCTTGAGCGGACAGCGCACAGATACGCAGTATTTT
cdr3_aa: CASSLSGQRTDTQYF
clone_size: once
j_call: TRBJ2-3
v_call: TRBV5-4
d_call: .

cdr3_nt: TGTGCCAGCAGCTCCGCCCCCGACAGGGGAGGCTACACCTTC
cdr3_aa: CASSSAPDRGGYTF
clone_size: .
j_call: TRBJ1-2
v_call: TRBV7-3
d_call: TRBD1

cdr3_nt: TGTGCCAGCAGCGTAGAGGGACTCACAGATACGCAGTATTTT
cdr3_aa: CASSVEGLTDTQYF
clone_size: .
j_call: TRBJ2-3
v_call: TRBV9
d_call: .

cdr3_nt: TGTGCCGGATCCGTAGAGAACCACAGCTATGGCTACACCTTC
cdr3_aa: CAGSVENHSYGYTF
clone_size: .
j_call: TRBJ1-2
v_call: TRBV6-5
d_call: .

cdr3_nt: TGTGCCAGCAGGGGGACAGGGGGGTACAATGAGCAGTTCTTC
cdr3_aa: CASRGTGGYNEQFF
clone_size: few
j_call: TRBJ2-1
v_call: TRBV25-1
d_call: TRBD1

cdr3_nt: TGCGCCAGCAGTGAGGAGGGTTATCCGGGGCCAGATACGCAGTATTTT
cdr3_aa: CASSEEGYPGPDTQYF
clone_size: once
j_call: TRBJ2-3
v_call: TRBV10-1
d_call: .

cdr3_nt: TGTGCCAGCAGCTGGGACGCGGATCAGCCCCAGCATTTT
cdr3_aa: CASSWDADQPQHF
clone_size: .
j_call: TRBJ1-5
v_call: TRBV7-9
d_call: .

cdr3_nt: TGTGCCAGCAGCTTTGAGGCGGACAGAAACTACGAGCAGTACTTC
cdr3_aa: CASSFEADRNYEQYF
clone_size: few
j_call: TRBJ2-7
v_call: TRBV7-9
d_call: .

cdr3_nt: TGTGCCAGCAGTTTCCACACCCCCGGGGCCGAAGCTTTCTTT
cdr3_aa: CASSFHTPGAEAFF
clone_size: .
j_call: TRBJ1-1
v_call: TRBV27
d_call: .

cdr3_nt: TGTGCCAGCAGTTATTCCAGGGCTGGGGCCACTGAAGCTTTCTTT
cdr3_aa: CASSYSRAGATEAFF
clone_size: .
j_call: TRBJ1-1
v_call: TRBV6-5
d_call: .

cdr3_nt: TGTGCCAGCAGCTTGGGGGGCCCGGGGGATTCACCCCTCCACTTT
cdr3_aa: CASSLGGPGDSPLHF
clone_size: .
j_call: TRBJ1-6
v_call: TRBV5-4
d_call: .

cdr3_nt: TGCGCCAGCAGCCCCTCCGGGACAGTACGGTACGAGCAGTACTTC
cdr3_aa: CASSPSGTVRYEQYF
clone_size: .
j_call: TRBJ2-7
v_call: TRBV5-1
d_call: TRBD1

cdr3_nt: TGCGCCAGCAGCTTGGACTACACCGGGGAGCTGTTTTTT
cdr3_aa: CASSLDYTGELFF
clone_size: .
j_call: TRBJ2-2
v_call: TRBV5-1
d_call: .

cdr3_nt: TGTGCCAGCATTATGGACAGGGTGGGACGCGAGCAGTACTTC
cdr3_aa: CASIMDRVGREQYF
clone_size: .
j_call: TRBJ2-7
v_call: TRBV2
d_call: TRBD1

cdr3_nt: TGTGCCAGCAGTTTAGGGGGGGATACGCAGTATTTT
cdr3_aa: CASSLGGDTQYF
clone_size: .
j_call: TRBJ2-3
v_call: TRBV12-3/TRBV12-4
d_call: .

cdr3_nt: TGCGCCAGCAGCTTGGCCCCGGAGTATGGCTACACCTTC
cdr3_aa: CASSLAPEYGYTF
clone_size: .
j_call: TRBJ1-2
v_call: TRBV5-1
d_call: .